Described below is a single T cell receptor (beta chain) sequence and its context. CDR3 length equals 12 residues. V was pared by 2 bases and J by 12 bases, with 13 bases between. Germline V gene lookup returns CDR1 MGHDK and CDR2 SYGVNS. Original analysis: From reference gene primer amplification, estimates of nucleated cell counts were derived. The table came from immunoSEQ multiplex PCR; TCRdb's copy has only in-frame clones and leaves some out. The V and J calls and clone size are taken from that table; D and trimming were inferred from the DNA. Among hundreds of thousands of clones, around 90% were seen once, and the ten largest hold 0.82%. The data derive from a study of blood T cell repertoires in COVID-19. Overall study: Acute-phase and convalescent COVID-19 samples originated in the United States, Italy and Spain. T cells, B-cell-depleted T cells, or PBMCs provided the cDNA or gDNA that served as material.

The Seattle patients joined while their infection was active and were tracked longitudinally afterward. The source of this sequence is a man in his sixties with COVID-19, enrolled during active disease. V is TRBV25-1 and J is TRBJ1-1; D might be TRBD1 (6 bases). The specimen was peripheral blood. In DNA, the CDR3 is TGTGCCAGCAGTGAAGCGGGGGGGCCATCTTTCTTT. This codes for CASSEAGGPSFF.